The present entry profiles one TCR beta chain with its context. This specimen comes from a study of blood T cell repertoires in COVID-19. Here immunoSEQ multiplex PCR was the method, and the copy in TCRdb shows in-frame clones only, minus some. The table has about 130,000 clones, 65% to 90% seen once. Germline V gene lookup returns CDR1 MDHEN and CDR2 SYDVKM. The CDR3 is made up of 16 amino acids. V was shortened by 7 bases and J by 5 bases, with 21 bases between the two germline ends. The source is an elderly man with active or convalescent COVID-19. This chain links TRBV28 with TRBJ1-5; maybe TRBD1 (5 bases). Sequenced: peripheral blood. The CDR3 bases are TGTGCCAGCACCCCCTGGGGGGACGGTGGATATCAGCCCCAGCATTTT. It codes for CASTPWGDGGYQPQHF. The full variable domain, in which reference TRBV28 and TRBJ1-5 provide the parts outside the CDR3, is DVKVTQSSRYLVKRTGEKVFLECVQDMDHENMFWYRQDPGLGLRLIYFSYDVKMKEKGDIPEGYSVSREKKERFSLILESASTNQTSMYLCASTPWGDGGYQPQHFGDGTRLSIL.